The sequence of this T cell receptor beta chain was determined in a study of blood T cell repertoires in COVID-19. Study-level information: Samples came from the United States, Italy and Spain, spanning acute and convalescent COVID-19.

In terms of age and location, participants ranged from roughly 18 to 95 years and lived in approximately 24 US areas. Membership in each cohort depended on participant-reported clinical history. The CDR3 consists of 15 residues. Germline trimming cut 1 base from V and 8 bases from J; bases unmatched to any gene: 11. Germline V lookup: CDR1 SGHDT, CDR2 YYEEEE. Only in-frame clones appear in the TCRdb table, and some are missing; sequencing was by immunoSEQ multiplex PCR. The table has 490,000 or so clones, 70% to 90% seen once. In this sample, this clone turned up once. Sequenced: PBMCs or T cells enriched from blood (not recorded which). The sequence was collected from a woman aged 55-69 years who had recovered from COVID-19. The J gene is TRBJ1-2, the V gene TRBV5-6; 7 positions agree with TRBD1. The CDR3 region has the DNA TGTGCCAGCAGCTTGAATCCAGGGGGAACGAGAGGCTACACCTTC. Protein: CASSLNPGGTRGYTF.